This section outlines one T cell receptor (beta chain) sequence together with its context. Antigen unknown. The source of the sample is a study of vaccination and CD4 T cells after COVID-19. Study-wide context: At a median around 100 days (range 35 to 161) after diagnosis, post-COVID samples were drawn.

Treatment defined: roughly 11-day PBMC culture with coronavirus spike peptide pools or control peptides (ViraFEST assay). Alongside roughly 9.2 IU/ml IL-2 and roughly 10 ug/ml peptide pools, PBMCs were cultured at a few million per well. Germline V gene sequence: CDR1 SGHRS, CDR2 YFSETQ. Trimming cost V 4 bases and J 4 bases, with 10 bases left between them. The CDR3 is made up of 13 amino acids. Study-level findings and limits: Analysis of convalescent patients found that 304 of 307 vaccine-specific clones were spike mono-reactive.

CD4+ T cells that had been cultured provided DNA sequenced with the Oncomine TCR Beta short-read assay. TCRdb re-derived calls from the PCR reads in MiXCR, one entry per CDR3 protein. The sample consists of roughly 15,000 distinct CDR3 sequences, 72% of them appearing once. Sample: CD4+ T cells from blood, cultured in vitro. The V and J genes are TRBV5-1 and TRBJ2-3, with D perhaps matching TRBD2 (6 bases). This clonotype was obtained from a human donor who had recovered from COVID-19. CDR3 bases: TGCGCCAGCAGCGGGGGGACGGCAGATACGCAGTATTTT. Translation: CASSGGTADTQYF.